This TCR beta chain was obtained from a study of T cell changes during pregnancy in multiple sclerosis. Clones were sequenced by immunoSEQ multiplex PCR, and TCRdb holds only the in-frame ones, with some missing. This sample carries 20,000 or so clones, 80% to 90% of them seen once, and the ten largest clones take about 5.9%. This clone is a singleton in its sample. This CDR3 has 14 amino acids. CDR1 SEHNR and CDR2 FQNEAQ come from the germline V gene (reference sequence). The V end was cut by 1 base, the J end by 8 bases, with 12 bases between. Sequencing was performed on CD8+ T cells from peripheral blood mononuclear cells, taken in the third trimester of pregnancy. The V call is TRBV7-9, the J call TRBJ2-1; D unclear. The origin of this receptor is a female donor in good health, enrolled as a control in a pregnancy study. CDR3 loop: CASSLVTSDDEQFF. Written as DNA, the CDR3 is TGTGCCAGCAGCTTAGTGACATCCGATGATGAGCAGTTCTTC.